This TCR beta chain came from a study of cytomegalovirus exposure and HLA in healthy donors. Study summary: A preliminary data release comprised roughly 80 million unique TCRs obtained from HLA-typed donors. Study results and caveats: A later analysis reportedly found that, within productive TCRs, an Asian-associated ancestry cluster had fewer N-insertions than the mean observed across the roughly 670 donors.

The CDR3 contains 16 residues. Looked up from germline, CDR1 is MDHEN and CDR2 is SYDVKM. V was shortened by 3 bases and J by 0 bases, with 12 bases between the two germline ends. About this clone itself: Its antigen is as yet unknown.

Researchers ran the PCR with 60 Vbeta and 13 Jbeta primers. Sequencing was performed with immunoSEQ multiplex PCR; in TCRdb, only in-frame clones are kept and a portion is missing. The data hold about 220,000 clones, with 76% observed a single time. The rearrangement uses TRBV28 and TRBJ1-5; D not resolved. This receptor was taken from a man between 18 and 29 years old in good health and CMV-seronegative. Input material: PBMCs. CDR3 nucleotides: TGTGCCAGCAGTTTGCTATCCGAACTTAGCAATCAGCCCCAGCATTTT. Its translation is CASSLLSELSNQPQHF. The entire variable domain, with the rest obtained from reference TRBV28 and TRBJ1-5, is as follows: DVKVTQSSRYLVKRTGEKVFLECVQDMDHENMFWYRQDPGLGLRLIYFSYDVKMKEKGDIPEGYSVSREKKERFSLILESASTNQTSMYLCASSLLSELSNQPQHFGDGTRLSIL.